A single sample gave rise to the 7 T cell receptor beta chains below, sequenced in a study of blood T cell repertoires in COVID-19. The repertoire was sequenced with immunoSEQ multiplex PCR; TCRdb's copy has only in-frame clones and lacks some. This sample has hundreds of thousands of clones; 75% to 90% occur once, and the top ten carry around 1%. Specimen: PBMCs or T cells enriched from blood (not recorded which). Every receptor here comes from a man between 18 and 29 years old who had recovered from COVID-19.

This clone was detected once. The V gene is TRBV19, the J gene TRBJ1-5; 7 bases agree with TRBD1. Germline V gene sequence: CDR1 LNHDA, CDR2 SQIVND (reference sequence). The CDR3 is made up of 14 amino acids. V lost 6 bases to trimming and J lost 5 bases; unmatched junction nucleotides: 7. DNA for the CDR3: TGTGCCAGTAGAGAAACAGGGGAAGATCAGCCCCAGCATTTT. Its translation is CASRETGEDQPQHF.

This chain uses TRBV7-2 with TRBJ1-4, with a weak D call TRBD1 (6 bases). CDR1 SGHTA and CDR2 FQGNSA come from the germline V gene. V dropped 2 bases and J dropped 8 bases, with 15 bases sitting between them. The CDR3 length is 15 residues. DNA for the CDR3: TGTGCCAGCAGCTTACAGAACAGGGAAGACGAAAAACTGTTTTTT. This sequence encodes CASSLQNREDEKLFF.

The V and J genes are TRBV4-1 and TRBJ2-3; D is possibly TRBD1 (5 bases). This CDR3 is built from 16 residues. Trimming took off 0 bases at V and 0 bases at J, with 10 bases between the two ends. CDR1 is MGHRA and CDR2 is YSYEKL in the germline V gene. In nucleotides, the CDR3 is TGCGCCAGCAGCCAAGAAAGGACACCTAGCACAGATACGCAGTATTTT. It translates to CASSQERTPSTDTQYF.

The chain links TRBV9 to TRBJ1-3; a possible D gene is TRBD1 (6 bases). The CDR3 has 15 residues. The germline V and J ends were trimmed by 3 bases and 11 bases, with 21 bases remaining between them. Germline V lookup: CDR1 SGDLS, CDR2 YYNGEE. CDR3 bases: TGTGCCAGCAGCGCCAATCCGGACAGTGGGCAGCCCATATATTTT. It encodes CASSANPDSGQPIYF.

The genes are TRBV5-1 and TRBJ2-2; 7 bases line up with TRBD1. Germline V CDR1 and CDR2: SGHRS, YFSETQ. Losses at the gene ends were 5 bases for V and 3 bases for J; bases not matched to a gene: 1. This CDR3 has 13 amino acids. The DNA for the CDR3 is TGCGCCAGCAGGCAGGGGGACACCGGGGAGCTGTTTTTT. Translating gives CASRQGDTGELFF.

The chain recombines TRBV4-1 with TRBJ1-5; 7 nucleotides match TRBD1. The CDR3 consists of 15 residues. Germline V gene lookup returns CDR1 MGHRA and CDR2 YSYEKL. The V gene end was trimmed by 4 bases and the J gene end by 6 bases; junction bases not matched to a gene: 9. The CDR3 sequence: CASSLSGTEGQPQHF. The CDR3, as DNA: TGCGCCAGCAGCCTTTCCGGGACAGAGGGTCAGCCCCAGCATTTT.

This clone has just one count. The rearrangement joins TRBV5-1 to TRBJ2-3; D unresolved. Trimming shortened V by 0 bases and J by 2 bases, and 10 bases separated the two germline ends. Per the germline V gene, CDR1 is SGHRS and CDR2 is YFSETQ. The length of the CDR3 is 15 residues. The CDR3 region has the DNA TGCGCCAGCAGCTTGGACAGTTTCCTCACAGATACGCAGTATTTT. Translating it yields CASSLDSFLTDTQYF.